This T cell receptor (beta chain) was identified during a study of CD8+ T cells in alopecia areata. Study information: Treatment comprised oral tofacitinib, 5 to 10 mg twice daily, in treated patients. Whole-study results and caveats: Mouse data revealed clearer TCR sharing than patient data did, a gap possibly tied to HLA. Scalp clonality decreased significantly with tofacitinib, and so did expanded CD8+ clones among the top 100.

The sequencing template was cDNA reverse transcribed from extracted RNA. The repertoire was sequenced with immunoSEQ multiplex PCR; TCRdb's copy has only in-frame clones and lacks some. The sample has around 190,000 clones, about three fifths seen once. As to treatment: oral pan-JAK inhibitor, 5-10 mg twice daily. Trimming cost V 3 bases and J 3 bases, with 14 bases left between them. The CDR3 runs to 15 residues. Germline CDR1 and CDR2: SGHTA and FQGNSA. Note on this clone: Its antigen is unknown.

Sample: CD4+ T cells sorted from blood, taken at week 4, from a patient treated with tofacitinib. The chain joins TRBV7-2 to TRBJ2-5; D may be TRBD2 (7 bases). This sequence originates from a human donor with alopecia areata. The CDR3 reads CASSFRGGAEETQYF. Here the CDR3 DNA reads TGTGCCAGCAGCTTCAGAGGGGGGGCGGAAGAGACCCAGTACTTC.